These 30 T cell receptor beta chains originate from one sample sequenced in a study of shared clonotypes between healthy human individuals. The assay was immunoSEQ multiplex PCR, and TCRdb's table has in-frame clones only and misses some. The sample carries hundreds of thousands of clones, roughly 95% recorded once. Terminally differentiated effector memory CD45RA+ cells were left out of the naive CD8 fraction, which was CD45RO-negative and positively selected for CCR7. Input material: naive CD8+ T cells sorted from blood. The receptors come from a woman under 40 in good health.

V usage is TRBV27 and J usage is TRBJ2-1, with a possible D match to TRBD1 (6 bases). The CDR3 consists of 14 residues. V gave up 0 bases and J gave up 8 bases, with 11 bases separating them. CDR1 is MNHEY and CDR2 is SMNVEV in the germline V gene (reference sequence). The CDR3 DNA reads TGTGCCAGCAGTTTATCGGGCAGGGGATATGAGCAGTTCTTC. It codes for CASSLSGRGYEQFF.

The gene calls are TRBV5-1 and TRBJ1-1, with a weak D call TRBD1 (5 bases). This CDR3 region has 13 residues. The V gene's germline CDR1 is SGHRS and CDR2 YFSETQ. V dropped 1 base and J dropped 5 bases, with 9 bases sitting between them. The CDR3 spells CASSLQGATEAFF. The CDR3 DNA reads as TGCGCCAGCAGCTTGCAGGGTGCGACTGAAGCTTTCTTT.

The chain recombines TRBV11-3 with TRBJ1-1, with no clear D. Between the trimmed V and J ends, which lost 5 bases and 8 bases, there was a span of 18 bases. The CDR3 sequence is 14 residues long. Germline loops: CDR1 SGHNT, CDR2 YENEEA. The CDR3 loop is CASSPSGRSDEAFF. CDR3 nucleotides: TGTGCCAGCAGCCCATCTGGGAGGTCGGACGAAGCTTTCTTT.

The CDR3 DNA reads TGTGCCAGCAGTCTCCCCGGACTAGCGGGGGGTACGAGCTCCTACAATGAGCAGTTCTTC. It specifies CASSLPGLAGGTSSYNEQFF. The rearrangement joins TRBV28 to TRBJ2-1; 14 bases line up with TRBD2. The CDR3 covers 20 residues. V gave up 5 bases and J gave up 0 bases; unmatched junction bases: 12. Germline V CDR1 and CDR2: MDHEN, SYDVKM. Combining the CDR3 with reference TRBV28 and TRBJ2-1 gives the whole variable domain DVKVTQSSRYLVKRTGEKVFLECVQDMDHENMFWYRQDPGLGLRLIYFSYDVKMKEKGDIPEGYSVSREKKERFSLILESASTNQTSMYLCASSLPGLAGGTSSYNEQFFGPGTRLTVL.

The CDR3 sequence: CASSGAVYGYTF. CDR3 coding DNA: TGTGCCAGCAGCGGGGCAGTCTATGGCTACACCTTC. V gene TRBV2 combines with J gene TRBJ1-2; TRBD1 is a possible D gene (5 bases). Trimming cost V 6 bases and J 4 bases, with 9 bases left between them. The CDR3 spans 12 residues. Germline V gene sequence: CDR1 SNHLY, CDR2 FYNNEI.

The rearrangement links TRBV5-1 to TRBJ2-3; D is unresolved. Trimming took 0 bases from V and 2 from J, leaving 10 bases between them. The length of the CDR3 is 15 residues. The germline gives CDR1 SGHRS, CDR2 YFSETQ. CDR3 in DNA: TGCGCCAGCAGCTTGGTCGCCAGGACCACAGATACGCAGTATTTT. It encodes CASSLVARTTDTQYF.

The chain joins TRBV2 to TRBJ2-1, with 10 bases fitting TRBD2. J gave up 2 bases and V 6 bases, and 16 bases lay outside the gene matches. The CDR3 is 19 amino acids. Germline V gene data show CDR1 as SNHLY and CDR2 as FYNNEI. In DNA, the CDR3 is TGTGCCAGCAGCGCTGCGGGGGAGTCCGGGACTAGCGCCTACAATGAGCAGTTCTTC. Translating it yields CASSAAGESGTSAYNEQFF.

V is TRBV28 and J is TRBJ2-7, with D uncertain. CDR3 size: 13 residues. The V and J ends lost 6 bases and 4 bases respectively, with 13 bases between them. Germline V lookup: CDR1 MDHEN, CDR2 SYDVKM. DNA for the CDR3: TGTGCCAGCAGCTCCCTGGTGGCTTACGAGCAGTACTTC. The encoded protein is CASSSLVAYEQYF.

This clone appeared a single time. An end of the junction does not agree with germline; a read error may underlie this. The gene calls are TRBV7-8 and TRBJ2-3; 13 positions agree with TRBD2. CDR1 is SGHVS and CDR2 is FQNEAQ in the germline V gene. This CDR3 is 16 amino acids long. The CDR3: CASTLLAGGPTDTQYF. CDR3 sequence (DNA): TGTGCCAGCACCTTACTAGCGGGAGGGCCGACAGATACGCAGTATTTT.

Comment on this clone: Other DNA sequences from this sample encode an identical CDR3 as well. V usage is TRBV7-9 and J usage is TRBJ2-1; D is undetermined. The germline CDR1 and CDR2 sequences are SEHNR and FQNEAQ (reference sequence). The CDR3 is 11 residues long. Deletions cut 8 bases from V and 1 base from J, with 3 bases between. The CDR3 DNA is TGTGCCAGCGGATCCTACAATGAGCAGTTCTTC. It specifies CASGSYNEQFF.

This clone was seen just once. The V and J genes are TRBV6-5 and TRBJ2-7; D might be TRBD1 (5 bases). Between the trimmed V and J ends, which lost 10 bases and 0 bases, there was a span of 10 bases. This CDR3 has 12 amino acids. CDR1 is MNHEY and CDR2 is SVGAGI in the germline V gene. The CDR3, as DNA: TGTGCCACCCGACAGAGCTCCTACGAGCAGTACTTC. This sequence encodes CATRQSSYEQYF.

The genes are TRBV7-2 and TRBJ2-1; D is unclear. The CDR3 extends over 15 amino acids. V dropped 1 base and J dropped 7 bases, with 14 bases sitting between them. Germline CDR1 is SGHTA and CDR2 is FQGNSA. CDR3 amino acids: CASSLDFIGSNEQFF. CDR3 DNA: TGTGCCAGCAGCTTAGATTTTATAGGGTCGAATGAGCAGTTCTTC.

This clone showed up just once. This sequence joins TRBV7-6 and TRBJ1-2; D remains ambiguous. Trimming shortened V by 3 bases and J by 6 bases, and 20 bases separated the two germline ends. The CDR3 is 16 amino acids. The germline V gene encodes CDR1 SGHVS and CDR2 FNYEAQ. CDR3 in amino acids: CASSLETAAGADGYTF. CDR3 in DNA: TGTGCCAGCAGCTTGGAGACCGCTGCGGGTGCTGATGGCTACACCTTC.

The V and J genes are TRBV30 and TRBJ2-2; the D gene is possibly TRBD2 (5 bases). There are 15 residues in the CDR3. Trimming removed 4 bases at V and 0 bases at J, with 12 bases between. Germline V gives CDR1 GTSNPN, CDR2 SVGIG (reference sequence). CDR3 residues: CAWTRSGANTGELFF. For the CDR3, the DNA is TGTGCCTGGACTAGGAGCGGCGCGAACACCGGGGAGCTGTTTTTT.

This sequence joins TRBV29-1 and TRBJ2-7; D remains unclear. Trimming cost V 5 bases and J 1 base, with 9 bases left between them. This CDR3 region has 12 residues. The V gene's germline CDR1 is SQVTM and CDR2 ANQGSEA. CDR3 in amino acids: CSVSSNSYEQYF. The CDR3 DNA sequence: TGCAGCGTTTCGTCGAATTCCTACGAGCAGTACTTC.

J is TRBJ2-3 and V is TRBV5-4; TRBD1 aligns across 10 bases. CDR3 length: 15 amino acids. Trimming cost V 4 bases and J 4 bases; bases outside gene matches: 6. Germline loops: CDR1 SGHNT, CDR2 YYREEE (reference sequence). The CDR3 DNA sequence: TGTGCCAGCAGCAGCGAGACAGGGGGCGCAGATACGCAGTATTTT. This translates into CASSSETGGADTQYF.

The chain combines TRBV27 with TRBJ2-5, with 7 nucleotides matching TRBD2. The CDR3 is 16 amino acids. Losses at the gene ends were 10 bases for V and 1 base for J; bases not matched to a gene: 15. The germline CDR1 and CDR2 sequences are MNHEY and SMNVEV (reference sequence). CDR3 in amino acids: CATHPSPGLGQETQYF. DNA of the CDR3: TGTGCCACTCACCCCTCGCCAGGACTAGGCCAAGAGACCCAGTACTTC.

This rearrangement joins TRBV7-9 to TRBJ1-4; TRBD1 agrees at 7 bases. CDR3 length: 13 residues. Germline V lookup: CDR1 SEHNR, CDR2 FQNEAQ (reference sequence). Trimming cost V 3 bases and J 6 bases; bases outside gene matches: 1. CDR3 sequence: CASSLTGYEKLFF. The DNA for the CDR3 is TGTGCCAGCAGCTTGACAGGGTATGAAAAACTGTTTTTT.

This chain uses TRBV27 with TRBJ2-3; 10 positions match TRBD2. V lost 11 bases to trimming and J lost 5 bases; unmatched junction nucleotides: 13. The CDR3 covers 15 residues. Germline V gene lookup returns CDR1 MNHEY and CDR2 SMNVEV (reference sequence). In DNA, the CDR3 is TGTGCCTCCGGGCCTAGCGGGAGTGCGGAAGATACGCAGTATTTT. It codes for CASGPSGSAEDTQYF.

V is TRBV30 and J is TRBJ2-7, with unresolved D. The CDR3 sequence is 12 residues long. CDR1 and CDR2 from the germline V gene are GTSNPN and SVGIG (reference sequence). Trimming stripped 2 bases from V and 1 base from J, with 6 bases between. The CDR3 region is CAWSFASYEQYF. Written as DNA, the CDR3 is TGTGCCTGGAGTTTTGCGTCCTACGAGCAGTACTTC.

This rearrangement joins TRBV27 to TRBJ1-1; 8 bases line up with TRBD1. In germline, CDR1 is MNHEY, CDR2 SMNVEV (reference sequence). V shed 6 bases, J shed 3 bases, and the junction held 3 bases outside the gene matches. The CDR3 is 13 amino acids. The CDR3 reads CASRDRGYTEAFF. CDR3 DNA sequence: TGTGCCAGCAGAGACAGGGGCTACACTGAAGCTTTCTTT.

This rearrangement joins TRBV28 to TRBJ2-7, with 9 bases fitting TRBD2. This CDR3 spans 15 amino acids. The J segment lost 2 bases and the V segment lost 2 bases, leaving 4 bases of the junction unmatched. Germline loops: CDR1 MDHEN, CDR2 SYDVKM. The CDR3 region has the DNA TGTGCCAGCAGTTTAACTAGCGGGTGGACCTACGAGCAGTACTTC. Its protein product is CASSLTSGWTYEQYF.

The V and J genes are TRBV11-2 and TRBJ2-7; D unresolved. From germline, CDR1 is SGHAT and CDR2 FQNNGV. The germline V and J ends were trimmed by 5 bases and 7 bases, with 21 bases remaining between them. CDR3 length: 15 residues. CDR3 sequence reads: CASSQTPGPRREQYF. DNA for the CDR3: TGTGCCAGCAGCCAGACCCCGGGCCCTCGAAGAGAGCAGTACTTC.

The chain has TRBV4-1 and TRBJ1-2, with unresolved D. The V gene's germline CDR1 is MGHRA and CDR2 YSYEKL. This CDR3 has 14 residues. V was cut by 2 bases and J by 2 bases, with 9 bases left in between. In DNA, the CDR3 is TGCGCCAGCAGCCAAATTCGGGTAAACTATGGCTACACCTTC. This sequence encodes CASSQIRVNYGYTF.

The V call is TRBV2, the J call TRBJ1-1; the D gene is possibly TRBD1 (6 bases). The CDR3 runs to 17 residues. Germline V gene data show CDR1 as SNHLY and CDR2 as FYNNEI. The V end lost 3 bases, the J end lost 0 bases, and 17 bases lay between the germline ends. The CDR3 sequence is CASSELRGSYLNTEAFF. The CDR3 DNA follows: TGTGCCAGCAGTGAGCTTAGGGGGTCCTACTTGAACACTGAAGCTTTCTTT.

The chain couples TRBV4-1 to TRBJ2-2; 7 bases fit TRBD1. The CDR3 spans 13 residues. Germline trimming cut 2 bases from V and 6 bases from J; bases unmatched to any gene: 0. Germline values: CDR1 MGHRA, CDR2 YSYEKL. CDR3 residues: CASSQQGAGELFF. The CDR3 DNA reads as TGCGCCAGCAGCCAACAGGGGGCCGGGGAGCTGTTTTTT.

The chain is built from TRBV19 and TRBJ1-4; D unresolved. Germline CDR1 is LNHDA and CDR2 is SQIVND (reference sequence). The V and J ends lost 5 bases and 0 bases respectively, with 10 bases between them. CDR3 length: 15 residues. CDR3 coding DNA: TGTGCCAGTAGTGCGATTTCTGCAACTAATGAAAAACTGTTTTTT. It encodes CASSAISATNEKLFF.

The CDR3 is CAWRRDFYEQYF. CDR3 sequence (DNA): TGTGCCTGGAGAAGGGACTTCTACGAGCAGTACTTC. This chain connects TRBV30 to TRBJ2-7, with D tentatively TRBD2 (6 bases). The V end was cut by 3 bases, the J end by 3 bases, with 9 bases between. This CDR3 is 12 amino acids long. Germline V gives CDR1 GTSNPN, CDR2 SVGIG (reference sequence).

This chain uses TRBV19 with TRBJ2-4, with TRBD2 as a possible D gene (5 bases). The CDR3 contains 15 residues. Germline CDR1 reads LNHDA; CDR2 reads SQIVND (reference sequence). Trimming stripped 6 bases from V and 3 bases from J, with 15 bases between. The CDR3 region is CASSHSIGGKNIQYF. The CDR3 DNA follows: TGTGCCAGTAGCCATTCTATTGGAGGCAAAAACATTCAGTACTTC. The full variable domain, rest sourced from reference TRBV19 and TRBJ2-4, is DGGITQSPKYLFRKEGQNVTLSCEQNLNHDAMYWYRQDPGQGLRLIYYSQIVNDFQKGDIAEGYSVSREKKESFPLTVTSAQKNPTAFYLCASSHSIGGKNIQYFGAGTRLSVL.

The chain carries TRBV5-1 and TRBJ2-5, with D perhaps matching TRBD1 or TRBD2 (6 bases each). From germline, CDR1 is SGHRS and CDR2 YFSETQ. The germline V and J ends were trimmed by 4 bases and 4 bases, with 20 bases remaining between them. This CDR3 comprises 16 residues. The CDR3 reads CASSGRLGGSSETQYF. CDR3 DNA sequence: TGCGCCAGCAGCGGACGCCTAGGGGGGTCTTCAGAGACCCAGTACTTC.